The entry that follows covers one TCR beta chain sequence. Its specificity is not known. Noted treatment: roughly 18 received Ad26.COV2.S at low or high dose, single or two shots; roughly five received placebo; per-sample allocation not given. Day 63 after the first vaccine or placebo injection was the time point for sampling. Here immunoSEQ multiplex PCR was the method, and the copy in TCRdb shows in-frame clones only, minus some. The repertoire consists of under 250,000 clones, with around 88% occurring once and the leading ten covering roughly 3%. This sample is part of a study of Ad26.COV2.S vaccination and SARS-CoV-2 variants. Study context: Vaccine-arm donor from the placebo-controlled COV1001 Ad26.COV2.S trial.

This CDR3 comprises 15 residues. V was pared by 5 bases and J by 6 bases, with 8 bases of the junction left unmatched. Looked up from germline, CDR1 is SEHNR and CDR2 is FQNEAQ (reference sequence). Study-wide results and limits: Similar non-spike TCR breadth was seen in vaccine and placebo recipients.

The material was peripheral blood, obtained in a trial of Ad26.COV2.S vaccine versus placebo. This sequence joins TRBV7-9 and TRBJ1-5, with 9 bases fitting TRBD1. The receptor's source is a person aged 18-60 years who received the Ad26.COV2.S COVID-19 vaccine or a placebo. Here the CDR3 reads CASSATGTGPQPQHF. The CDR3 DNA sequence: TGTGCCAGCAGCGCCACCGGGACAGGGCCTCAGCCCCAGCATTTT.